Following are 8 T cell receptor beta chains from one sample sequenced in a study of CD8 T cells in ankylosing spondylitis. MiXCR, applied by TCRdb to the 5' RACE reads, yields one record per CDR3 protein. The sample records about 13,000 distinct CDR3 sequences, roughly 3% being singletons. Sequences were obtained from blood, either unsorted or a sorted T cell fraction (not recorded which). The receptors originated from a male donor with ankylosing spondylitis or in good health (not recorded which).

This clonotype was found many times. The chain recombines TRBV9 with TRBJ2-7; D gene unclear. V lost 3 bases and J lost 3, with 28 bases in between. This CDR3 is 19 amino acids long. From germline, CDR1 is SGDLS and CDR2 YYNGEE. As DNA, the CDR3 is TGTGCCAGCAGCGCAAACTCCCGATCTGACGCGGCCACGTTCTACGAGCAGTACTTC. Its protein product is CASSANSRSDAATFYEQYF.

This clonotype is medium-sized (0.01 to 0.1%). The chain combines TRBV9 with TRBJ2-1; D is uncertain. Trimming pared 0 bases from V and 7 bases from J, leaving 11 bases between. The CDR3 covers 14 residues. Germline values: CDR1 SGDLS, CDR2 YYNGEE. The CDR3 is CASSVEPRYNEQFF. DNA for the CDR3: TGTGCCAGCAGCGTAGAGCCCCGATATAATGAGCAGTTCTTC.

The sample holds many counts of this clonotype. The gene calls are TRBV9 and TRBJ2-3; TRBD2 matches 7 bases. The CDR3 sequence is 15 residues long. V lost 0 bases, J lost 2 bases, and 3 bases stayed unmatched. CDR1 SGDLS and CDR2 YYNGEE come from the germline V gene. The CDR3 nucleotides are TGTGCCAGCAGCGTAGGACTAGCCCACACAGATACGCAGTATTTT. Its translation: CASSVGLAHTDTQYF.

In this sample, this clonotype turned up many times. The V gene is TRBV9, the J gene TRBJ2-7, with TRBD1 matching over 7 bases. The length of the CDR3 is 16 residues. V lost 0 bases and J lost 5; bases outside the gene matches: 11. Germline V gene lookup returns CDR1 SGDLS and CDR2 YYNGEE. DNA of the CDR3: TGTGCCAGCAGCGTAGCCCCGACAGGGTACGGCGACGAGCAGTACTTC. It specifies CASSVAPTGYGDEQYF.

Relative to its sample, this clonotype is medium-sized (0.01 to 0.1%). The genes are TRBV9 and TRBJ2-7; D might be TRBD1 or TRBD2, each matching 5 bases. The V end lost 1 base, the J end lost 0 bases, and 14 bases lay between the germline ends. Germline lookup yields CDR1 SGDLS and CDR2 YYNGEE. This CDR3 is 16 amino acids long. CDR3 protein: CASSVNSGPPSYEQYF. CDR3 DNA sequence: TGTGCCAGCAGCGTAAACTCGGGACCCCCCTCCTACGAGCAGTACTTC.

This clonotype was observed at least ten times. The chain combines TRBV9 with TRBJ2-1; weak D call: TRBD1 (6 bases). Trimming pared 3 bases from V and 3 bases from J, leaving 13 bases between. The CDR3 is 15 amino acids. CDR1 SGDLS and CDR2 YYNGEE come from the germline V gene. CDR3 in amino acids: CASSAQDSHYNEQFF. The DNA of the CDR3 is TGTGCCAGCAGCGCACAGGACAGTCACTACAATGAGCAGTTCTTC.

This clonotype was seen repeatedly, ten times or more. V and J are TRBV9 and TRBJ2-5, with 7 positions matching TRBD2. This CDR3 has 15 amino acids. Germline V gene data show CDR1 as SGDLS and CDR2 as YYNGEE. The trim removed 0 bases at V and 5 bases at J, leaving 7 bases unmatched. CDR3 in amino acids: CASSVGAGVVETQYF. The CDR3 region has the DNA TGTGCCAGCAGCGTAGGGGCGGGAGTCGTGGAGACCCAGTACTTC.

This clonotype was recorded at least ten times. For the CDR3, the DNA is TGTGCCAGCAGCGTCAGAGGGACTGGGGCCAACGTCCTGACTTTC. Its protein is CASSVRGTGANVLTF. This chain connects TRBV9 to TRBJ2-6, with D possibly TRBD2 on 5 matching bases. This CDR3 is 15 amino acids long. The V end lost 2 bases, the J end lost 2 bases, and 8 bases lay between the germline ends. Germline V gene sequence: CDR1 SGDLS, CDR2 YYNGEE. The complete variable domain, with remaining parts taken from reference TRBV9 and TRBJ2-6, reads DSGVTQTPKHLITATGQRVTLRCSPRSGDLSVYWYQQSLDQGLQFLIQYYNGEERAKGNILERFSAQQFPDLHSELNLSSLELGDSALYFCASSVRGTGANVLTFGAGSRLTVL.